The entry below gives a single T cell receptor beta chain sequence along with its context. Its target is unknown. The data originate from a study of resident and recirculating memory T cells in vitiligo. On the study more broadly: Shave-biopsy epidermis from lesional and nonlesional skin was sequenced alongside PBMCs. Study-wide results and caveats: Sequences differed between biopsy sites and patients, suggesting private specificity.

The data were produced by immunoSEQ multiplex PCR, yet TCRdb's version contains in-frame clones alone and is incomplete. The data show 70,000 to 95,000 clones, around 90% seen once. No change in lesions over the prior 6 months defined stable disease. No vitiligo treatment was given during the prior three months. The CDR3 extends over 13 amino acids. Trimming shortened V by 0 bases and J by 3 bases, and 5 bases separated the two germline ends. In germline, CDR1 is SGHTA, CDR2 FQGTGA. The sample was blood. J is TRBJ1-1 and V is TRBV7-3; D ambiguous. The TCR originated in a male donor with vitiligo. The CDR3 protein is CASSLTPYTEAFF. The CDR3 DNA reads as TGTGCCAGCAGCTTAACCCCTTACACTGAAGCTTTCTTT.